The clone carrying this TCR beta chain came up many times. The sample comes from a study of T-cell reconstitution after alpha-beta-depleted transplantation in children. CDR1 is MGHRA and CDR2 is YSYEKL in the germline V gene. V dropped 0 bases and J dropped 7 bases, with 12 bases sitting between them. This CDR3 contains 14 residues. A library of TCRbeta sequences, prepared with unique molecular identifiers, was generated. One entry per CDR3 protein results from TCRdb running MiXCR on the PCR reads. The sample has some 72,000 distinct CDR3 sequences, 5.5% to 7.5% seen once; the top ten hold approximately 2.3%.

This receptor was identified in a human donor who donated a stem cell graft to a child with acute lymphoblastic leukemia. This specimen was PBMCs from the stem cell graft donor, taken from the stem cell graft. The V gene is TRBV4-1, the J gene TRBJ1-2; D ambiguous. For the CDR3, the DNA is TGCGCCAGCAGCCAAGAAGTGGTAGGGATTGGCTACACCTTC. The encoded protein is CASSQEVVGIGYTF.